Sequencing of this T cell receptor beta chain was carried out in a study of T cell responses to AZD1222 COVID-19 vaccine. CDR1 and CDR2 (germline): LNHDA, SQIVND (reference sequence). The CDR3 spans 13 residues. V gave up 8 bases and J gave up 2 bases, with 12 bases separating them. Sequencing was performed with immunoSEQ multiplex PCR; in TCRdb, only in-frame clones are kept and a portion is missing. Here the sample spans some 42,000 clones, 75% to 90% being singletons. This material consisted of peripheral blood, taken 28 days after the second AZD1222 dose. The chain recombines TRBV19 with TRBJ1-1; D remains ambiguous. This TCR derives from an adult who received the AZD1222 COVID-19 vaccine. This CDR3 reads CASRRAANTEAFF. The CDR3 DNA reads as TGTGCCAGTCGGAGGGCAGCAAACACTGAAGCTTTCTTT.